A single sample gave rise to the 10 T cell receptor beta chains below, sequenced in a study of T cell responses to AZD1222 COVID-19 vaccine. Profiled with immunoSEQ multiplex PCR; TCRdb holds only in-frame clones, not every one. The table has approximately 160,000 clones, 90% to 95% seen once; the top ten hold approximately 0.97%. The source was peripheral blood, collected on day 0 of AZD1222 vaccination. These receptors were obtained from an adult in good health.

The chain combines TRBV18 with TRBJ1-2; possibly TRBD1 for D (5 bases). The CDR3 totals 15 residues. Trimming took off 1 base at V and 4 bases at J, with 13 bases between the two ends. CDR1 is KGHSH and CDR2 is LQKENI in the germline V gene. DNA for the CDR3: TGTGCCAGCTCACCACAGAGGGAGGGGATCTATGGCTACACCTTC. Its protein product is CASSPQREGIYGYTF.

The CDR3 here is CASSLGQADTQYF. Here the CDR3 DNA reads TGTGCCAGCAGCCTCGGACAGGCCGATACGCAGTATTTT. V usage is TRBV5-6 and J usage is TRBJ2-3; 7 positions agree with TRBD1. This CDR3 is 13 amino acids long. Germline-derived CDR1 and CDR2 are SGHDT and YYEEEE. The trim removed 4 bases at V and 6 bases at J, leaving 5 bases unmatched.

The J gene is TRBJ1-6, the V gene TRBV3-1 (or the pseudogene TRBV3-2); D unclear. Germline values: CDR1 LGHDT, CDR2 YNNKEL (reference sequence). V shed 3 bases and J shed 5 bases, with 8 bases lying between them. The CDR3 extends over 14 amino acids. The CDR3 loop is CASSHSGDNSPLHF. Written as DNA, the CDR3 is TGTGCCAGCAGCCACTCTGGGGATAATTCACCCCTCCACTTT.

V is TRBV11-2 and J is TRBJ2-3; D is undetermined. Germline CDR1 and CDR2: SGHAT and FQNNGV. This CDR3 has 14 amino acids. V was cut by 3 bases and J by 7 bases, with 14 bases left in between. The CDR3 sequence is CASSFSRLTHTQYF. The CDR3 nucleotides read TGTGCCAGCAGCTTTTCACGACTGACCCATACGCAGTATTTT.

The chain recombines TRBV19 with TRBJ1-4, with TRBD1 matching over 8 bases. V shed 5 bases, J shed 0 bases, and the junction held 14 bases outside the gene matches. CDR3 size: 19 residues. Germline assignment: CDR1 LNHDA and CDR2 SQIVND (reference sequence). In DNA form, the CDR3 reads TGTGCCAGTAGTGGGGGTGGACAGGGTGGTATGGCAACTAATGAAAAACTGTTTTTT. As protein: CASSGGGQGGMATNEKLFF.

The chain joins TRBV12-5 to TRBJ2-7, with D uncertain. Trimming took 3 bases from V and 4 from J, leaving 22 bases between them. Germline V lookup: CDR1 LGHNT, CDR2 FRNRAP. CDR3 length: 17 amino acids. The CDR3 spells CASGFFGSEATVYEQYF. The CDR3 bases are TGTGCTAGTGGTTTTTTTGGGTCCGAGGCGACCGTATACGAGCAGTACTTC.

In its sample, this clone was seen once. CDR3 in amino acids: CASRAGTPGGYTF. The CDR3 nucleotides read TGTGCCAGCAGGGCCGGGACCCCAGGGGGCTACACCTTC. The chain uses TRBV2 and TRBJ1-2; possibly TRBD1 for D (5 bases). The CDR3 spans 13 residues. The V gene lost 6 bases and the J gene lost 8 bases, with 16 bases spanning the gap. The germline CDR1 and CDR2 sequences are SNHLY and FYNNEI.

This chain joins TRBV15 and TRBJ1-1, with D hard to call. Per the germline V gene, CDR1 is LNHNV and CDR2 is YYDKDF (reference sequence). This CDR3 is 16 amino acids long. V was pared by 3 bases and J by 0 bases, with 14 bases between. CDR3 loop: CATSSFSALMNTEAFF. The CDR3, as DNA: TGTGCCACCAGCAGTTTTAGCGCCCTAATGAACACTGAAGCTTTCTTT.

The chain carries TRBV4-1 and TRBJ2-7, with D perhaps matching TRBD2 (5 bases). The CDR3 is 14 amino acids. With 3 bases removed from V and 9 bases from J, the gap between germline ends came to 18 bases. The germline CDR1 and CDR2 sequences are MGHRA and YSYEKL. CDR3 sequence: CASSHPPAGVAQYF. In DNA form, the CDR3 reads TGCGCCAGCAGCCACCCTCCCGCCGGGGTCGCGCAGTACTTC.

This chain uses TRBV28 with TRBJ2-3; D is possibly TRBD1 (6 bases). The V end was cut by 3 bases, the J end by 1 base, with 11 bases between. The CDR3 contains 15 residues. Germline values: CDR1 MDHEN, CDR2 SYDVKM. CDR3 bases: TGTGCCAGCAGTTTCGAGAGGACAGGCACAGATACGCAGTATTTT. As protein: CASSFERTGTDTQYF.